Sequencing of this TCR beta chain was carried out in a study of a mutant IDH1 vaccine in newly diagnosed glioma. Study background: Those enrolled had earlier been treated with radiotherapy, temozolomide, or both, mostly both. Findings and limits, study-wide: The study observed vaccine-induced immune responses in approximately 93% of patients. Whatever changes occurred in top peripheral T cell clonotypes seemed unrelated to pseudoprogression.

Sequencing was performed with immunoSEQ multiplex PCR; in TCRdb, only in-frame clones are kept and a portion is missing. The data hold fewer than 20,000 clones, with 80% observed a single time. Time point noted: baseline, week 1 (first vaccination visit). Treatment of the sample: pre-vaccination baseline after standard-of-care therapy. The astrocytomas were IDH1-mutant, ATRX-negative, and WHO grade 3 or 4. Comment on this clone: Its matching antigen is unknown.

The CDR3 is made up of 13 amino acids. Trimming shortened V by 4 bases and J by 3 bases, and 10 bases separated the two germline ends. The V gene's germline CDR1 is SGHDN and CDR2 FVKESK. The receptor was derived from a man aged 40-49 years with glioma. The chain uses TRBV14 and TRBJ2-7; D may be TRBD2 (5 bases). Specimen: PBMCs, collected from a glioma patient treated with radiotherapy, temozolomide or both. CDR3 residues: CASSPKRNYEQYF. CDR3 DNA sequence: TGTGCCAGCAGCCCAAAGCGGAACTACGAGCAGTACTTC.